This TCR beta chain was sequenced during a study of T cell clusters in autoimmune cytopenias. TRB amplification used 200 to 250 ng of peripheral blood genomic DNA. TRB was amplified by touch-down multiplex PCR, primer pools A and B combined. From the multiplex PCR reads, TCRdb lists one entry per CDR3 protein and no DNA. The sample holds approximately 8,000 distinct CDR3 sequences. The sample was also linked to a second study, of T cell repertoires in aging, cancer and after chemotherapy.

Material for sequencing was peripheral blood. The receptor was isolated from a human donor with an autoimmune cytopenia or autoimmune hepatitis (not recorded which).

The CDR3 protein is CASSLYLDSNDYGYTF. The rearrangement joins TRBV7-9 to TRBJ1-2; TCRdb names TRBD1, which stays unverified in the absence of DNA. The CDR3 length is 16 residues. CDR1 and CDR2 from the germline V gene are SEHNR and FQNEAQ (reference sequence).